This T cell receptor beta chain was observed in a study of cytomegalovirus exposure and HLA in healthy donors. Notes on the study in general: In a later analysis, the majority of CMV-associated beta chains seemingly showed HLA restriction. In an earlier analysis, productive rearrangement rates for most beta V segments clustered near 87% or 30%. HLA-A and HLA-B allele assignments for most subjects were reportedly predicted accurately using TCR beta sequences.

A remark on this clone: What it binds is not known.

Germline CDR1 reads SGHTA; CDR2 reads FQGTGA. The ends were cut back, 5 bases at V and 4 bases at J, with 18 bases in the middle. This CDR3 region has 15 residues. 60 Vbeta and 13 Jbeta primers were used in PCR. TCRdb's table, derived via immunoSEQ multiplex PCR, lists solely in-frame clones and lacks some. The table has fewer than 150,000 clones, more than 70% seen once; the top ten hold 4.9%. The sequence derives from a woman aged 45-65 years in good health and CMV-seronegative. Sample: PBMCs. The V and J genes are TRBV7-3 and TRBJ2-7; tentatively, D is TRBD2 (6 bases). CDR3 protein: CASSQAPGLGYEQYF. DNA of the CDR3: TGTGCCAGCAGCCAAGCGCCGGGACTCGGGTACGAGCAGTACTTC.